The clone carrying this T cell receptor beta chain occurred once. The CDR3 consists of 14 residues. Looked up from germline, CDR1 is SQVTM and CDR2 is ANQGSEA. The V end lost 4 bases, the J end lost 0 bases, and 9 bases lay between the germline ends. This record belongs to a study of blood T cell repertoires in COVID-19. Clones were sequenced by immunoSEQ multiplex PCR, and TCRdb holds only the in-frame ones, with some missing. Of under 250,000 clones listed, approximately 85% were seen once; the top ten hold over 2%. The V gene is TRBV29-1, the J gene TRBJ2-2; perhaps TRBD1 as D (6 bases). The origin of this receptor is a woman in her 70s with COVID-19, enrolled during active disease. The source material was peripheral blood. The CDR3: CSVGTDTNTGELFF. CDR3 nucleotides: TGCAGCGTTGGGACAGACACGAACACCGGGGAGCTGTTTTTT.